These 22 T cell receptor beta chains originate from one sample sequenced in a study of cytomegalovirus exposure and HLA in healthy donors. The study ran its PCR with 60 Vbeta and 13 Jbeta primers. Profiling relied on immunoSEQ multiplex PCR, and the TCRdb table lists in-frame clones only, not all of them. This sample has some 150,000 clones, with roughly nine tenths found just once. The sequenced sample was PBMCs. These receptors originate from a woman between 25 and 40 years old in good health and CMV-seronegative.

V is TRBV6-5 and J is TRBJ2-3; 13 bases align to TRBD2. CDR3 length equals 15 residues. V was clipped by 5 bases and J by 3 bases; unmatched bases: 2. Germline V gene data show CDR1 as MNHEY and CDR2 as SVGAGI. DNA of the CDR3: TGTGCCAGCAGTCAGACTAGCGGGAGGACAGATACGCAGTATTTT. Its translation is CASSQTSGRTDTQYF.

CDR3 DNA sequence: TGTGCCAGCAGTGACGGGGCGGGAGGGCGCACAGATACGCAGTATTTT. Its protein is CASSDGAGGRTDTQYF. The V gene is TRBV6-4, the J gene TRBJ2-3, with 9 positions matching TRBD2. V lost 2 bases, J lost 1 base, and 4 bases stayed unmatched. This CDR3 spans 16 amino acids. Per the germline V gene, CDR1 is MRHNA and CDR2 is SNTAGT.

The J gene is TRBJ2-5, the V gene TRBV18, with TRBD2 identical over 13 bases. Trimming removed 4 bases from V and 3 bases from J; junction bases left unmatched: 2. Per the germline V gene, CDR1 is KGHSH and CDR2 is LQKENI. CDR3 length: 15 residues. CDR3 sequence: CASSRGLAGEETQYF. The CDR3 nucleotides are TGTGCCAGCTCACGCGGACTAGCGGGAGAAGAGACCCAGTACTTC.

V usage is TRBV9 and J usage is TRBJ2-7; 8 bases line up with TRBD2. In germline, CDR1 is SGDLS, CDR2 YYNGEE. The CDR3 covers 17 residues. V trimming: 1 base; J trimming: 8 bases; junction bases outside the gene matches: 17. The CDR3 spells CASSVSILGSGSFQQYF. The CDR3 DNA reads as TGTGCCAGCAGCGTATCGATCCTTGGGAGCGGGAGTTTCCAGCAGTACTTC. The variable domain in full, completed from reference TRBV9 and TRBJ2-7, reads DSGVTQTPKHLITATGQRVTLRCSPRSGDLSVYWYQQSLDQGLQFLIQYYNGEERAKGNILERFSAQQFPDLHSELNLSSLELGDSALYFCASSVSILGSGSFQQYFGPGTRLTVT.

This chain joins TRBV5-1 and TRBJ2-1; 7 nucleotides agree with TRBD2. J was trimmed by 6 bases and V by 4 bases; bases with no gene match: 13. Germline V gives CDR1 SGHRS, CDR2 YFSETQ. The CDR3 consists of 16 residues. The CDR3 sequence is CASSPMGREIGNEQFF. DNA of the CDR3: TGCGCCAGCAGCCCCATGGGGCGGGAGATCGGCAATGAGCAGTTCTTC.

This clone appeared a single time. The genes are TRBV29-1 and TRBJ1-2; D unresolved. The CDR3 has 13 amino acids. The V gene's germline CDR1 is SQVTM and CDR2 ANQGSEA. V dropped 2 bases and J dropped 3 bases, with 10 bases sitting between them. In nucleotides, the CDR3 is TGCAGCGTTGAACGTCAGGTATACTATGGCTACACCTTC. Its translation: CSVERQVYYGYTF.

Here the CDR3 reads CASTTTGTNSPLHF. The DNA of the CDR3 is TGTGCCAGCACCACTACAGGGACCAATTCACCCCTCCACTTT. This chain connects TRBV6-6 to TRBJ1-6; D may be TRBD1 (6 bases). The V end was cut by 7 bases, the J end by 7 bases, with 14 bases between. Germline V lookup: CDR1 MNHNY, CDR2 SVGAGI (reference sequence). The length of the CDR3 is 14 residues.

The gene calls are TRBV6-5 and TRBJ2-5; D possibly corresponds to TRBD1 (6 bases). This CDR3 has 15 residues. Trimming cost V 8 bases and J 9 bases, with 25 bases left between them. The germline V gene has CDR1 MNHEY and CDR2 SVGAGI. The CDR3 sequence: CASRNGQRRSGAQYF. Here the CDR3 DNA reads TGTGCCAGCCGCAACGGACAGCGCAGGTCCGGGGCCCAGTACTTC.

The chain recombines TRBV5-1 with TRBJ2-3; perhaps TRBD1 as D (6 bases). CDR1 SGHRS and CDR2 YFSETQ come from the germline V gene. V lost 0 bases and J lost 2, with 13 bases in between. The CDR3 runs 16 residues. CDR3 sequence reads: CASSLAGDISTDTQYF. In nucleotides, the CDR3 is TGCGCCAGCAGCTTGGCCGGGGACATCTCCACAGATACGCAGTATTTT.

The CDR3 nucleotides are TGTGCCACCAGCGGGCGCGTGGAAGAGACCCAGTACTTC. Its protein product is CATSGRVEETQYF. The J gene is TRBJ2-5, the V gene TRBV15; no firm D call. The CDR3 loop spans 13 amino acids. The ends were cut back, 5 bases at V and 3 bases at J, with 10 bases in the middle. Germline lookup yields CDR1 LNHNV and CDR2 YYDKDF (reference sequence).

The chain uses TRBV11-2 and TRBJ2-2; possible D gene TRBD1, 5 bases. The ends were cut back, 5 bases at V and 8 bases at J, with 15 bases in the middle. The CDR3 length is 14 residues. Per germline, CDR1 SGHAT and CDR2 FQNNGV. The CDR3 bases are TGTGCCAGCAGCCCGCGACAGCCTGGGGGGGAGCTGTTTTTT. Residues: CASSPRQPGGELFF.

This chain uses TRBV5-1 with TRBJ2-7, with 8 nucleotides matching TRBD2. The CDR3 consists of 16 residues. Germline CDR1 SGHRS, CDR2 YFSETQ. J was trimmed by 7 bases and V by 0 bases; bases with no gene match: 12. The CDR3 DNA follows: TGCGCCAGCAGCTTGGCCTCGAGCGGGAGCGGCGGGGAGCAGTACTTC. This encodes CASSLASSGSGGEQYF.

The chain is built from TRBV27 and TRBJ1-6, with 7 bases lining up with TRBD1. This CDR3 has 18 amino acids. Per germline, CDR1 MNHEY and CDR2 SMNVEV (reference sequence). V lost 8 bases, J lost 0 bases, and 13 bases stayed unmatched. The CDR3 loop reads CASRGTEQASSYNSPLHF. As DNA, the CDR3 is TGTGCCAGCCGCGGGACAGAACAGGCAAGCTCCTATAATTCACCCCTCCACTTT.

This chain connects TRBV27 to TRBJ2-1; 7 bases map to TRBD1. Germline V gives CDR1 MNHEY, CDR2 SMNVEV (reference sequence). The CDR3 runs to 14 residues. Trimming cost V 1 base and J 8 bases; bases outside gene matches: 5. Here the CDR3 reads CASSLFRQGDEQFF. As DNA, the CDR3 is TGTGCCAGCAGTTTATTCCGACAGGGCGATGAGCAGTTCTTC.

The chain employs TRBV5-1 and TRBJ2-2; the D gene is possibly TRBD1 (6 bases). The CDR3 runs to 14 residues. Germline CDR1 reads SGHRS; CDR2 reads YFSETQ. Trimming cost V 0 bases and J 4 bases, with 7 bases left between them. CDR3 nucleotides: TGCGCCAGCAGCTTGGACAGGGCCACCGGGGAGCTGTTTTTT. Amino acid sequence: CASSLDRATGELFF.

The V gene is TRBV21-1, the J gene TRBJ2-3; TRBD2 is taken as the D call from the table, unchecked against the DNA. TRBV21-1 is annotated as a pseudogene. The CDR3 has 16 residues. CDR3 bases: TGTGCCAGCAGCTTGCCGGGGCTAGCGGGATCAGATACGCAGTATTTT. Translating it yields CASSLPGLAGSDTQYF.

The chain has TRBV7-7 and TRBJ2-7; maybe TRBD1 (5 bases). The CDR3 loop spans 15 amino acids. The V gene's germline CDR1 is SSHAT and CDR2 FNYEAQ (reference sequence). V shed 0 bases and J shed 2 bases, with 11 bases lying between them. CDR3 loop: CASSLAQGDTYEQYF. Written as DNA, the CDR3 is TGTGCCAGCAGCTTAGCGCAAGGGGATACCTACGAGCAGTACTTC.

The rearrangement joins TRBV6-5 to TRBJ2-2, with 7 bases aligning to TRBD2. Trimming cost V 3 bases and J 1 base; bases outside gene matches: 2. Germline-derived CDR1 and CDR2 are MNHEY and SVGAGI. This CDR3 spans 15 amino acids. DNA of the CDR3: TGTGCCAGCAGTTATTTAGCGGGGAACACCGGGGAGCTGTTTTTT. Its translation: CASSYLAGNTGELFF.

The genes are TRBV28 and TRBJ1-1; 8 bases align to TRBD1. There are 14 residues in the CDR3. The germline CDR1 and CDR2 sequences are MDHEN and SYDVKM. J gave up 6 bases and V 7 bases, and 10 bases lay outside the gene matches. The CDR3 DNA follows: TGTGCCAGCACGATCGGACAGGGAGGGTCTGAAGCTTTCTTT. Its protein is CASTIGQGGSEAFF.

This clone was found once. The chain has TRBV7-9 and TRBJ2-1; D is perhaps TRBD1 (6 bases). The CDR3 is 14 amino acids. The V and J ends lost 5 bases and 5 bases respectively, with 13 bases between them. Germline values: CDR1 SEHNR, CDR2 FQNEAQ (reference sequence). The CDR3 bases are TGTGCCAGCAGCCCACCCGACAGGAACAATGAGCAGTTCTTC. Its translation: CASSPPDRNNEQFF.

The chain couples TRBV27 to TRBJ1-5; unclear D gene. Germline V gene sequence: CDR1 MNHEY, CDR2 SMNVEV (reference sequence). The ends were cut back, 6 bases at V and 7 bases at J, with 13 bases in the middle. The CDR3 totals 13 residues. The CDR3 loop reads CASRLREKQPQHF. Here the CDR3 DNA reads TGTGCCAGCAGGCTTAGGGAGAAACAGCCCCAGCATTTT.

A few counts support this clone. The CDR3 loop is CASSMTANTEAFF. CDR3 DNA: TGTGCCAGCAGCATGACAGCGAACACTGAAGCTTTCTTT. V gene TRBV6-1 combines with J gene TRBJ1-1; the D gene is possibly TRBD1 (5 bases). The CDR3 runs 13 residues. V was trimmed by 6 bases and J by 1 base, leaving 9 bases between them. Germline V gives CDR1 MNHNS, CDR2 SASEGT.